This entry concerns a single T cell receptor beta chain. Its specific antigen is unknown. Base quality data are lacking; no much larger clone is found one base away. High-throughput TCRbeta CDR3 sequencing of frozen genomic DNA was performed by immunoSEQ, including PCR amplification, mapping, bias correction and internal controls. Per the source publication's procedure: Only productive rearrangements were retained, and each unique TCRbeta sequence was defined by its CDR3 nucleotide sequence together with its V and J gene. For a sequence to be called donor-reactive, it needed a frequency of at least 0.01% and at least 5-fold expansion in CFSE-low cells compared with unstimulated pre-transplant cells. Minimum frequency thresholds were set for each subject on the basis of the unstimulated sample with the lowest template count, so that a detection power of at least 90% was ensured. Jensen-Shannon divergence between the top 1000 TCRbeta sequences post- versus pre-transplant served as the measure of repertoire turnover. Changes in detection of donor-reactive sequences were assessed with two-sided Fisher's exact tests. TCRdb mirrors the immuneACCESS table, restricted to in-frame sequences. Some clones are absent from its copies; in checked studies, under half trace to an unresolved V gene, and the reason for the others is unknown. V and J calls and clone size are those listed in that table; D and trimming were worked out from the DNA. The sample table shows 95,000 to 130,000 clones, and around nine tenths are seen once. The ten top clones hold around 0.83% of the sample.

This record belongs to a study of T cell clones after liver transplantation (dated by TCRdb to about 2019). For context, the study as a whole: Samples were obtained from ITN030ST, a randomized trial in which withdrawal of immunosuppression was attempted within 2 years of liver transplantation. Donor-reactive T cell clones were identified by TCRbeta sequencing following a pre-transplant mixed lymphocyte reaction and were subsequently tracked in post-transplant blood. As an antigen-independent comparator for donor-reactive sequences, third party-reactive TCRbeta sequences were also identified from pre-transplant MLRs. Of the eight recipients, a few were HCV-positive, while the remaining recipients had been transplanted for non-autoimmune, non-viral indications. Subjects received no induction therapy and standard immunosuppression until randomization at 12-24 months post-transplant. Tolerance was defined as complete withdrawal of immunosuppression for at least one year without a rise in liver enzymes beyond twice the upper limit of normal. Blood samples were collected pre-transplant, pre-randomization before withdrawal, and post-randomization after either full withdrawal or failed withdrawal. A cohort of 8 liver transplant recipients was studied, of whom 3 were classified as tolerant and 5 as non-tolerant.

Paper-wide results and their limitations: Donor-reactive sequences declined more than third party-reactive ones, suggesting partial antigen-specific deletion unrelated to withdrawal success. In 5 of 8 subjects, circulating donor-reactive CD4 TCRbeta sequences decreased significantly after transplant, regardless of tolerance or HCV status. When repertoire turnover was accounted for, significantly reduced detection of donor-reactive sequences was found in 7 of 8 subjects for CD4 and in 8 of 8 subjects for CD8. Without allograft tissue specimens, donor-reactive T cells may have migrated into the graft rather than being deleted. In two subjects, low numbers of available donor cells limited the measurable donor-reactive repertoire. The conclusions were preliminary, being limited by small, heterogeneous patient numbers and by non-standardized post-transplant time points.

For CDR1 and CDR2, the germline V gene (reference sequence) lists MNHEY and SMNVEV. The CDR3 contains 12 residues, cysteine and phenylalanine counted. The sequence is cut down to CDR3 DNA, 36 bases in frame from base 1. The germline V and J ends show losses of 5 bases and 5 bases respectively, and no gene match explains 2 bases of the junction. Thawed unstimulated PBMCs were stained for CD3, CD4 and CD8 and FACS-sorted into CD3+CD4+ and CD3+CD8+ populations. All 8 studied subjects were randomized to withdrawal of immunosuppression. The Qiagen DNeasy Blood and Tissue Kit was used for genomic DNA isolation.

The sequence joins TRBV27 to TRBJ1-1, and 7 bases in between align with TRBD1. This TCR came from a human patient who received a liver transplant. After a transplant, the donor of the graft may account for some T cells. The sequencing here drew on CD4+ T cells from blood, taken 12 months after liver transplant. The nucleotide sequence reads as follows: TGTGCCAGCAGTACACAGGGGACTGAAGCTTTCTTT. Its protein reads: CASSTQGTEAFF.